These 27 T cell receptor beta chains originate from one sample sequenced in a study of T cell repertoires in cytomegalovirus infection (dated by TCRdb to between 2018 and 2021). The instrument was an Illumina HiSeq 1500. The public sequencing data were trimmed at Q25 with fastp and processed into clonotypes with MiXCR by TCRdb, which kept only in-frame beta chains. Every distinct CDR3 protein forms one entry, paired with its most common genes and DNA. This sample gives nearly 450,000 distinct CDR3 sequences in total; roughly 30% of them show up just once. Of the sample, roughly an eighth is held by the ten largest clones. Specimen: PBMCs. The receptors originated from a human donor in good health (CMV status not recorded). Some clones in this sample may be carry-over from other donors' samples.

This clonotype occurred a few times. The chain employs TRBV7-9 and TRBJ2-3; a weak D match, TRBD2 (6 bases). This CDR3 contains 14 residues. V gave up 5 bases and J gave up 1 base, with 10 bases separating them. CDR1 is SEHNR and CDR2 is FQNEAQ in the germline V gene (reference sequence). CDR3 region: CASSPGLRTDTQYF. CDR3 coding DNA: TGTGCCAGCAGCCCGGGACTCCGCACAGATACGCAGTATTTT.

In this sample, this clonotype turned up a few times. J is TRBJ1-1 and V is TRBV19; 9 bases agree with TRBD1. V shed 5 bases, J shed 5 bases, and the junction held 12 bases outside the gene matches. This CDR3 region has 16 residues. Germline lookup yields CDR1 LNHDA and CDR2 SQIVND (reference sequence). The CDR3 nucleotides are TGTGCCAGTAGTTTACCGGGACAGGGCCGTGGAACTGAAGCTTTCTTT. This codes for CASSLPGQGRGTEAFF.

The V and J genes are TRBV7-6 and TRBJ2-5; no firm D call. Trimming took off 5 bases at V and 0 bases at J, with 7 bases between the two ends. The germline gives CDR1 SGHVS, CDR2 FNYEAQ. CDR3 length equals 13 residues. The CDR3 sequence: CASSLGNQETQYF. CDR3 coding DNA: TGTGCCAGCAGCCTTGGGAACCAAGAGACCCAGTACTTC.

On this clonotype: This may be a read error: a much more frequent sequence differs by one nucleotide. The chain is built from TRBV11-2 and TRBJ2-1, with TRBD2 matching over 11 bases. Germline CDR1 reads SGHAT; CDR2 reads FQNNGV. CDR3 length: 15 amino acids. This CDR3 reads CSSSETSGIFNEQFF. In nucleotides, the CDR3 is TGTTCCAGCAGCGAGACTAGCGGGATCTTCAATGAGCAGTTCTTC.

This clonotype was counted a few times. The rearrangement uses TRBV2 and TRBJ2-3; 9 bases align to TRBD1. The J segment lost 3 bases and the V segment lost 5 bases, leaving 6 bases of the junction unmatched. The CDR3 totals 15 residues. Germline-derived CDR1 and CDR2 are SNHLY and FYNNEI. The CDR3 DNA reads as TGTGCCAGCAGTCTCCGACAGGGGGTGACAGATACGCAGTATTTT. This gives the protein CASSLRQGVTDTQYF.

This clonotype was seen ten or more times. The chain joins TRBV7-8 to TRBJ1-2; 7 nucleotides match TRBD1. CDR3 size: 13 residues. Germline V gene data show CDR1 as SGHVS and CDR2 as FQNEAQ. V dropped 5 bases and J dropped 8; count of bases not matched to a gene: 8. The CDR3 reads CASSLGQLFGYTF. CDR3 DNA sequence: TGTGCCAGCAGCCTGGGACAGCTCTTCGGCTACACCTTC. The whole variable domain, filled in from reference TRBV7-8 and TRBJ1-2, reads GAGVSQSPRYKVAKRGQDVALRCDPISGHVSLFWYQQALGQGPEFLTYFQNEAQLDKSGLPSDRFFAERPEGSVSTLKIQRTQQEDSAVYLCASSLGQLFGYTFGSGTRLTVV.

This clonotype was observed at least ten times. This rearrangement joins TRBV7-2 to TRBJ1-2; 12 bases map to TRBD1. Germline CDR1 reads SGHTA; CDR2 reads FQGNSA. V was pared by 5 bases and J by 8 bases, with 6 bases of the junction left unmatched. The CDR3 is 14 amino acids. CDR3 protein: CASSPWDRGPGYTF. The DNA for the CDR3 is TGTGCCAGCAGCCCCTGGGACAGGGGGCCAGGCTACACCTTC.

Remarks on this clonotype: This is likely a read error, given that the CDR3 carries no conserved phenylalanine or tryptophan at its end. V and J are TRBV7-2 and TRBJ2-1; 10 positions match TRBD2. Per the germline V gene, CDR1 is SGHTA and CDR2 is FQGNSA. The V gene end was trimmed by 3 bases and the J gene end by 7 bases; junction bases not matched to a gene: 9. The CDR3 extends over 16 amino acids. CDR3 residues: CASSLELAGGENEQFL. As DNA, the CDR3 is TGTGCCAGCAGCTTGGAATTAGCGGGGGGCGAGAATGAGCAGTTCTTA.

In the case of this clonotype: This could be a read error, since a much larger clone is one nucleotide away. The chain carries TRBV7-2 and TRBJ2-5; D is possibly TRBD2 (7 bases). The CDR3 is 18 amino acids. CDR1 SGHTA and CDR2 FQGNSA come from the germline V gene. CDR3 amino acids: CASSLVSRGAGEQESQYF. As DNA, the CDR3 is TGTGCCAGCAGCTTAGTTTCCCGGGGGGCCGGGGAGCAAGAGAGCCAGTACTTC.

The CDR3 sequence: CASSPPHPNTDTQYF. For the CDR3, the DNA is TGTGCCAGCTCACCACCGCACCCCAACACAGATACGCAGTATTTT. The chain has TRBV18 and TRBJ2-3; no clear D gene. CDR1 is KGHSH and CDR2 is LQKENI in the germline V gene. This CDR3 has 15 residues. Between the trimmed V and J ends, which lost 0 bases and 2 bases, there was a span of 9 bases.

The chain couples TRBV7-3 to TRBJ1-1; perhaps TRBD1 as D (5 bases). The V end lost 0 bases, the J end lost 11 bases, and 19 bases lay between the germline ends. Germline loops: CDR1 SGHTA, CDR2 FQGTGA. The CDR3 extends over 15 amino acids. CDR3 coding DNA: TGTGCCAGCAGCTTAACGCCCACGGGACCCACAAGCGCTTTCTTT. Encoded protein: CASSLTPTGPTSAFF.

The chain uses TRBV5-1 and TRBJ2-3; D is unresolved. The CDR3 is 14 amino acids. V lost 6 bases to trimming and J lost 2 bases, with 13 bases between them. The germline CDR1 and CDR2 sequences are SGHRS and YFSETQ. As DNA, the CDR3 is TGCGCCAGCACACCAGGTACCCCCACAGATACGCAGTATTTT. Its protein is CASTPGTPTDTQYF.

This clonotype has only a few counts. The gene calls are TRBV6-5 and TRBJ2-5; no clear D. The CDR3 contains 12 residues. V lost 5 bases and J 5 bases, leaving 9 bases between the germline ends. The germline V gene has CDR1 MNHEY and CDR2 SVGAGI. The chain's CDR3 is CASSPNGETQYF. The CDR3, as DNA: TGTGCCAGCAGTCCCAATGGGGAGACCCAGTACTTC.

The J gene is TRBJ1-4, the V gene TRBV11-2; no definite D call. Germline assignment: CDR1 SGHAT and CDR2 FQNNGV. The CDR3 runs to 17 residues. The V end lost 1 base, the J end lost 9 bases, and 21 bases lay between the germline ends. The CDR3 reads CASSLVLRVAPMKKLFF. The CDR3 region has the DNA TGTGCCAGCAGCTTAGTCCTCCGGGTCGCTCCGATGAAAAAACTGTTTTTT.

V gene TRBV5-5 combines with J gene TRBJ1-4; 7 nucleotides agree with TRBD1. The CDR3 extends over 15 amino acids. J gave up 7 bases and V 4 bases, and 10 bases lay outside the gene matches. Germline V lookup: CDR1 SGHKS, CDR2 YYEKEE (reference sequence). The CDR3 nucleotides are TGTGCCAGCAGCCCTGGCACAGGGGTGGGTGAAAAACTGTTTTTT. Translated, it gives CASSPGTGVGEKLFF. The variable domain in full, with the rest retrieved from reference TRBV5-5 and TRBJ1-4, is DAGVTQSPTHLIKTRGQQVTLRCSPISGHKSVSWYQQVLGQGPQFIFQYYEKEERGRGNFPDRFSARQFPNYSSELNVNALLLGDSALYLCASSPGTGVGEKLFFGSGTQLSVL.

The genes are TRBV6-2 or TRBV6-3 and TRBJ2-1, with a possible D match to TRBD1 (6 bases). Germline assignment: CDR1 MNHEY and CDR2 SVGEGT. CDR3 size: 15 residues. V was shortened by 6 bases and J by 5 bases, with 17 bases between the two germline ends. Written as DNA, the CDR3 is TGTGCCAGCAGCATAACGGGACAAGCCCACAATGAGCAGTTCTTC. This codes for CASSITGQAHNEQFF.

V is TRBV25-1 and J is TRBJ1-1; D is unclear. The V gene lost 8 bases and the J gene lost 8 bases, with 12 bases spanning the gap. This CDR3 is 11 amino acids long. CDR1 is MGHDK, CDR2 SYGVNS, per germline. Here the CDR3 DNA reads TGTGCCAGCTCCACCGGGTCCGAAGCTTTCTTT. It is translated as CASSTGSEAFF.

This clonotype was seen ten or more times. The V and J genes are TRBV7-8 and TRBJ2-1, with 12 bases fitting TRBD2. The V gene end was trimmed by 5 bases and the J gene end by 2 bases; junction bases not matched to a gene: 4. CDR1 is SGHVS, CDR2 FQNEAQ, per germline. The CDR3 covers 16 residues. The CDR3 sequence: CASSVLAGGPYNEQFF. CDR3 nucleotide sequence: TGTGCCAGCAGCGTTCTAGCGGGGGGGCCCTACAATGAGCAGTTCTTC. Using reference TRBV7-8 and TRBJ2-1 for the parts outside the CDR3, the full variable domain is GAGVSQSPRYKVAKRGQDVALRCDPISGHVSLFWYQQALGQGPEFLTYFQNEAQLDKSGLPSDRFFAERPEGSVSTLKIQRTQQEDSAVYLCASSVLAGGPYNEQFFGPGTRLTVL.

V usage is TRBV6-2 or TRBV6-3 and J usage is TRBJ2-7, with 10 bases lining up with TRBD1. The germline CDR1 and CDR2 sequences are MNHEY and SVGEGT. This CDR3 is built from 15 residues. Trimming removed 3 bases from V and 2 bases from J; junction bases left unmatched: 4. The CDR3 protein is CASSYTGQGAYEQYF. DNA for the CDR3: TGTGCCAGCAGTTATACCGGACAGGGGGCCTACGAGCAGTACTTC.

Turning to this clonotype: The germline gene is not matched at one end of the junction; a read error may be the cause. The chain links TRBV7-2 to TRBJ2-3, with 9 bases aligning to TRBD1. This CDR3 is built from 16 residues. The germline V gene has CDR1 SGHTA and CDR2 FQGNSA. CDR3 region: CASSTETGGFTETRYF. As DNA, the CDR3 is TGTGCAAGCAGCACAGAAACAGGGGGCTTCACAGAGACGAGGTATTTT.

As for this clonotype: Mismatch with germline at one junction end may stem from a read error. This chain links TRBV28 with TRBJ1-1, with TRBD1 matching 8 bases. Germline CDR1 MDHEN, CDR2 SYDVKM. The CDR3 has 16 residues. CDR3 in DNA: TGTGCCGGCAGTTTCGGATACCAGGGGGCGAACACTGAAGCTTTCTTT. Translation: CAGSFGYQGANTEAFF.

This clonotype was seen only a few times. This chain links TRBV7-2 with TRBJ2-1, with TRBD1 matching over 9 bases. The J segment lost 4 bases and the V segment lost 9 bases, leaving 4 bases of the junction unmatched. Germline CDR1 and CDR2: SGHTA and FQGNSA. The CDR3 spans 13 residues. The chain's CDR3 is CASTGTGYNEQFF. For the CDR3, the DNA is TGTGCCAGTACCGGGACAGGGTACAATGAGCAGTTCTTC.

Remarks on this clonotype: At one of its ends the junction is not consistent with the germline gene, which may arise from a read error. The chain employs TRBV27 and TRBJ2-1; 12 nucleotides line up with TRBD2. This CDR3 has 17 amino acids. Looked up from germline, CDR1 is MNHEY and CDR2 is SMNVEV (reference sequence). The CDR3 nucleotides are TGTGCCATCAGTTTCGGGACTAGCGGGTCAGAGAGGAATGAGCAGTTCTTC. Its translation: CAISFGTSGSERNEQFF.

This clonotype was recorded many times. The chain recombines TRBV7-2 with TRBJ2-5, with D perhaps matching TRBD2 (6 bases). Germline lookup yields CDR1 SGHTA and CDR2 FQGNSA. The CDR3 loop spans 14 amino acids. V lost 5 bases and J lost 1, with 11 bases in between. CDR3 sequence: CASSRGGAQETQYF. The CDR3 DNA sequence: TGTGCCAGCAGCCGAGGAGGGGCCCAAGAGACCCAGTACTTC.

This clonotype was observed once. V gene TRBV7-3 combines with J gene TRBJ1-1; D might be TRBD1 (5 bases). V was trimmed by 3 bases and J by 5 bases, leaving 10 bases between them. Germline CDR1 is SGHTA and CDR2 is FQGTGA. This CDR3 is 13 amino acids long. The CDR3 reads CASSFGAGTEAFF. In nucleotides, the CDR3 is TGTGCCAGCAGCTTTGGAGCAGGGACTGAAGCTTTCTTT.

The genes are TRBV7-3 and TRBJ2-7; 7 nucleotides agree with TRBD1. Germline CDR1 and CDR2: SGHTA and FQGTGA. With V trimmed by 5 bases and J by 3 bases, 10 bases remained unmatched. This CDR3 is 15 amino acids long. CDR3 residues: CASSPSGQDYYEQYF. The CDR3 coding sequence is TGTGCCAGCAGCCCTTCCGGACAGGATTACTACGAGCAGTACTTC.

The sample holds a few counts of this clonotype. This rearrangement joins TRBV2 to TRBJ1-2; the D is unclear. Per the germline V gene, CDR1 is SNHLY and CDR2 is FYNNEI. Trimming took off 4 bases at V and 8 bases at J, with 8 bases between the two ends. This CDR3 has 11 amino acids. The CDR3 is CASSARRGYTF. CDR3 in DNA: TGTGCCAGCAGTGCGCGGCGCGGCTACACCTTC.